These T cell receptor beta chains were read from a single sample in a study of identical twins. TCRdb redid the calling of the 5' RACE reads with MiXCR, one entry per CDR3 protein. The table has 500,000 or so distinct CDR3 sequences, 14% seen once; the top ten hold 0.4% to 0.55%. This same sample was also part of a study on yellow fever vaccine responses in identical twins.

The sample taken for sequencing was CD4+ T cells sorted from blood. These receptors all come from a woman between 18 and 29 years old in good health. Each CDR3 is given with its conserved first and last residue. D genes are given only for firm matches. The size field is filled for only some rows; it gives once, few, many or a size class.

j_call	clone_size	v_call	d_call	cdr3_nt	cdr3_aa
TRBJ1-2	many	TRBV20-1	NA	TGCAGTGCTGGACACTATGGCTACACCTTC	CSAGHYGYTF
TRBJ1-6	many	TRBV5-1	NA	TGTGCCAGCAGCCTTGGGCAGGGCAATTCACCCCTCCACTTT	CASSLGQGNSPLHF
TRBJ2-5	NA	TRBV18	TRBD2	TGTGCCAGCTCACCACCGGGACTACGGGAGACCCAGTACTTC	CASSPPGLRETQYF
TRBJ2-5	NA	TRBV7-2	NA	TGTGCCAGCAGCCACCGATCCCCCCAAGAGACCCAGTACTTC	CASSHRSPQETQYF
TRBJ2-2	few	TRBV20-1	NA	TGCAGTGCTAGAGCCCCCCTCACCGGGGAGCTGTTTTTT	CSARAPLTGELFF
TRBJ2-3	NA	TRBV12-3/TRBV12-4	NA	TGTGCCAGCAGTTCCCCGGGTGGGGATACGCAGTATTTT	CASSSPGGDTQYF
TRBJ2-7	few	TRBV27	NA	TGTGCCAGCAGTGCGCGTATAGCCTCCTACGAGCAGTACTTC	CASSARIASYEQYF
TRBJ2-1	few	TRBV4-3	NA	TGCGCCAGCAGCCTGGGGGGGGCGGAGGGTGAGCAGTTCTTC	CASSLGGAEGEQFF
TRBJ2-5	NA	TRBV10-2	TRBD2	TGCGCCAGCAGTGAGCCGAGTCGCCTAGCGGGGGGAGAGACCCAGTACTTC	CASSEPSRLAGGETQYF
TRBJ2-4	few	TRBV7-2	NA	TGTGCCAGCAGCCCCGGCCCCGGTGGAAGCATTCAGTACTTC	CASSPGPGGSIQYF
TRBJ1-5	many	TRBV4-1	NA	TGCGCCAGCAGCCAAGCGCAGGGAACTCCGCATCAGCCCCAGCATTTT	CASSQAQGTPHQPQHF
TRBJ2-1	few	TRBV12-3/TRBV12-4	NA	TGTGCCAGCAGGCCGACTACCCTGAGCTCCTACAATGAGCAGTTCTTC	CASRPTTLSSYNEQFF
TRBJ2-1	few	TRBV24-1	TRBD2	TGTGCCACCAGCGGGACTAGCGGGAGACATGAGCAGTTCTTC	CATSGTSGRHEQFF
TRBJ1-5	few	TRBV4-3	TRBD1	TGCGCCAGCAGCATTGGGACAGGGGGCTCTCAGCCCCAGCATTTT	CASSIGTGGSQPQHF
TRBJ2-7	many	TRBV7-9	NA	TGTGCCAGCAGCTTCTCGGGCTTAATTGCCTACGAGCAGTACTTC	CASSFSGLIAYEQYF
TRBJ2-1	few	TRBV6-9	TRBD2	TGTGCCAGCAGTTATTCGAACGGCGGGAGGGCCGCTGAGCAGTTCTTC	CASSYSNGGRAAEQFF
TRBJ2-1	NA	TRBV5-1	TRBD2	TGCGCCAGCAGCTTGAAAGTCAGGGGGATTAGCGGGAGCTCCTACAATGAGCAGTTCTTC	CASSLKVRGISGSSYNEQFF
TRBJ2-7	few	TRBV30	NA	TGTGCCTGGAGTCTTGGCGCATACGAGCAGTACTTC	CAWSLGAYEQYF
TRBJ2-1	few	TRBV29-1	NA	TGCAGCGTTGGGGACTCCGGGGTTGAGTTGCAGTTCTTC	CSVGDSGVELQFF
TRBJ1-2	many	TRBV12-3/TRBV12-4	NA	TGTGCCAGCAGTTTATCACAGGGTAATGGCTACACCTTC	CASSLSQGNGYTF
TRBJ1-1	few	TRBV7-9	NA	TGTGCCAGCAGCTTAGAGGGGGTTCACACTGAAGCTTTCTTT	CASSLEGVHTEAFF
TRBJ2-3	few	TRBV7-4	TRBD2	TGTGCCAGCAGCCTACAACCAACTGGACTAGCGGAGAGCACAGATACGCAGTATTTT	CASSLQPTGLAESTDTQYF
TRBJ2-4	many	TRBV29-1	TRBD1	TGCAGCGCCCGAGCTTCCGCAGGGGGAATTCAGTACTTC	CSARASAGGIQYF
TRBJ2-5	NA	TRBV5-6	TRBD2	TGTGCCAGCAGCTTTCGTCCCTTGACTAGCGGGGTCCAAGAGACCCAGTACTTC	CASSFRPLTSGVQETQYF
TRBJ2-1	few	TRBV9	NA	TGTGCCAGCAGCGCTCATAACGGCGATGAGCAGTTCTTC	CASSAHNGDEQFF
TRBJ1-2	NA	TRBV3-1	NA	TGTGCCAGCACCCTGGGGGTCTCGGACTATGGCTACACCTTC	CASTLGVSDYGYTF
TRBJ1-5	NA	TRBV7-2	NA	TGTGCCAGCAGCCCCCCGACAGGAACCAATCAGCCCCAGCATTTT	CASSPPTGTNQPQHF
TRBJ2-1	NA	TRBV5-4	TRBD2	TGTGCCAGCAGTGGACTAGCGGGGTTCGATGAGCAGTTCTTC	CASSGLAGFDEQFF
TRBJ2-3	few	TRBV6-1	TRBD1	TGTGCCAGCAGCCCCGGGACAGGTTCTTTTACGCAGTATTTT	CASSPGTGSFTQYF
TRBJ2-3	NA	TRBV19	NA	TGTGCCAGCCGCAGGTTGGATACGCAGTATTTT	CASRRLDTQYF
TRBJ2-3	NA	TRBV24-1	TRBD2	TGTGCCACCAGGACTAGCGGGGGGGCAGATACGCAGTATTTT	CATRTSGGADTQYF
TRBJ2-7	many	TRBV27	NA	TGTGCCAGCAGTTTATCATACGGCGAGCAGTACTTC	CASSLSYGEQYF
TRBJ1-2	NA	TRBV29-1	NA	TGCAGCGTTGAACGGGGAAACTATGGCTACACCTTC	CSVERGNYGYTF
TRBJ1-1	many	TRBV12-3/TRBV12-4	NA	TGTGCCAGCCGTTACTCCGGCAAAGAAAATGCTGAAGCTTTCTTT	CASRYSGKENAEAFF
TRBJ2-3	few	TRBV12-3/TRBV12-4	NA	TGTGCCAGCAGTTTCACCTCCCTTACGACAGATACGCAGTATTTT	CASSFTSLTTDTQYF
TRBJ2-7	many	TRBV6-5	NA	TGTGCCAGCAGTTACTCGAATAGACTCACATCCTCCTACGAGCAGTACTTC	CASSYSNRLTSSYEQYF
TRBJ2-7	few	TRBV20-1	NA	TGCAGTGCTAGGATGGCGGGCGAGCAGTACTTC	CSARMAGEQYF
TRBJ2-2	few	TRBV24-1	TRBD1	TGTGCCACCAGTGCCCAGGACAGGGTCGCCGGGGAGCTGTTTTTT	CATSAQDRVAGELFF
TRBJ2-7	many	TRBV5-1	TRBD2	TGCGCCAGCACCGAACCGGGGGGCGAGCAGTACTTC	CASTEPGGEQYF
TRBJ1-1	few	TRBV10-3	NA	TGTGCCATCAGTGGGGACGCTTACACTGAAGCTTTCTTT	CAISGDAYTEAFF
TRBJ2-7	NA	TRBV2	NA	TGTGCCAGCACCAGGGTCTTAGGGACCTACGAGCAGTACTTC	CASTRVLGTYEQYF
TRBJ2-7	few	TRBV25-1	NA	TGTGCCAGCAGTGAGGCCGGCTCCTCCTACGAGCAGTACTTC	CASSEAGSSYEQYF
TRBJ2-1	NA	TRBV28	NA	TGTGCCAGCAGTTTTTACCCAGCATGGGGCAATGAGCAGTTCTTC	CASSFYPAWGNEQFF
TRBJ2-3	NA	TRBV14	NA	TGTGCCAGCAGCTCAACGCCAGGGGCGCAGTATTTT	CASSSTPGAQYF
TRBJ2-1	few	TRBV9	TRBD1	TGTGCCAGCAGCGTAGCCGGGACAGCTTACAATGAGCAGTTCTTC	CASSVAGTAYNEQFF
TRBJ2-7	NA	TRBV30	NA	TGTGCCTGGAGGACAGCGTACGAGCAGTACTTC	CAWRTAYEQYF
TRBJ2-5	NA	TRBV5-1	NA	TGCGCCAGCAGCCGTATGGACAGCCAAGAGACCCAGTACTTC	CASSRMDSQETQYF
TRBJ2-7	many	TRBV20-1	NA	TGCAGCGCCCGGGTGTCCTACGAGCAGTACTTC	CSARVSYEQYF
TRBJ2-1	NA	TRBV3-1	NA	TGTGCCAGCCGCGTAGCCTACGGGAACTCCTACAATGAGCAGTTCTTC	CASRVAYGNSYNEQFF
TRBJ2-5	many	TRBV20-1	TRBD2	TGCAGTGCTAGAGCCGTGACTGGGGAGCGGGGGCACCAAGAGACCCAGTACTTC	CSARAVTGERGHQETQYF
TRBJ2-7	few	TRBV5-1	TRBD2	TGCGCCAGCAGCTTGGCCTTCGGGACTAGCGGTCGCGAGCAGTACTTC	CASSLAFGTSGREQYF
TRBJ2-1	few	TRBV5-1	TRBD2	TGCGCCAGCAGCTCCGCGGGTGAGCGGGAGTACGATGAGCAGTTCTTC	CASSSAGEREYDEQFF
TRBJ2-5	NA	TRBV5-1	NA	TGCGCCAGCAGCTTGGATGAGGGGGAGACCCAGTACTTC	CASSLDEGETQYF
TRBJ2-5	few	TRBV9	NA	TGTGCCAGCAGCGAGGGGGGCCTGGGGACCCAGTACTTC	CASSEGGLGTQYF
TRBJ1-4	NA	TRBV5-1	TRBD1	TGCGCCAGCAGCTTGGAGGGACAGCCCTCTAATGAAAAACTGTTTTTT	CASSLEGQPSNEKLFF
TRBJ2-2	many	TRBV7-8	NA	TGTGCCAGCAGCTCGGGGGACAGCCGCACCGGGGAGCTGTTTTTT	CASSSGDSRTGELFF
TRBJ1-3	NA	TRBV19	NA	TGTGCCAGTAGTATAACCGACAGCTCTGGAAACACCATATATTTT	CASSITDSSGNTIYF